Reported below is one T cell receptor (beta chain). Its antigen is unknown. No base quality values were provided; no much bigger clone lies one nucleotide off. These data are taken from a study of cytomegalovirus exposure and HLA in healthy donors (dated by TCRdb to 2015 to 2018). Study-level background: An earlier analysis of roughly 630 of the donors reported 250 to 350 Gb of sequence data and more than 90 million unique TCR beta sequences from 150 million to 200 million T cells. An early release covering over 500 HLA-typed donors comprised approximately 290 gigabases of sequencing data and tens of millions of unique TCR sequences. Of the 300 to 450 genotyped donors, 81% were placed in the genetic ancestry cluster associated with self-reported Caucasian donors. The study aimed to test whether cataloging public T cell receptors could reveal signatures of past pathogen exposure. The study profiled the T cell repertoires of 500 to 800 subjects by immunosequencing and related them to cytomegalovirus serostatus. A separate validation cohort of about 110 different subjects was used in addition to the roughly 700-subject first cohort. High-throughput TCR immunosequencing, statistical association of individual TCRs with disease status, and machine learning were combined to predict cytomegalovirus infection status. A later analysis re-analyzed previously published TCR beta repertoires from hundreds of donors and added high-resolution HLA genotyping to study TCR occurrence patterns. Rather than using new phenotypic data, the later analysis identified candidate immune exposures from TCR beta sequences and from how often those sequences occurred across donors. In an earlier analysis of 550 to 700 of the donors, high-throughput TCR beta sequencing was used to judge whether each TCR beta V gene segment behaved as functional or pseudogenic. Donor age, sex, ethnicity and CMV serostatus were compiled together with the repertoire data. Genome-wide SNP genotypes for about 55% of the 666 donors were used in a later genetic analysis, which treated that subset as a discovery cohort. Every discovery cohort repertoire had been produced on one sequencing platform. Both class I and class II loci were covered by HLA typing, at four-digit resolution. The number of donors typed differed by locus, with roughly 629-640 for A, B, C, DRB1 and DQB1, more than 500 for DQA1, 600 to 610 for DPA1, and about 450 for DPB1. Because of strong linkage in the cohort, roughly five DR-DQ haplotypes were treated as single units for association and clustering. Among about 370 genotyped donors of the cohort, an average of around 250,000 unique TCR beta nucleotide sequences was sequenced per donor, of which roughly 18% were non-productive.

The library came from the immunoSEQ multiplex PCR assay. A mixture of 60 forward primers for TCR Vbeta segments and 13 reverse primers for TCR Jbeta segments was used in the multiplex PCR. A multiplex PCR assay on genomic DNA amplified the CDR3 region of rearranged TCR beta genes. The Illumina HiSeq System was used to sequence the amplified TCR beta libraries as 87-base-pair reads. The published analysis was carried out like this. Across the 500 to 750 repertoires, a later analysis counted tens of millions of unique TCR beta chains, approximately 12 million of which were shared by at least two donors. Raw reads were error-corrected and collapsed into unique sequences by a nearest-neighbor algorithm in which closely related sequences were merged to remove PCR and sequencing errors. Alignment of CDR3 sequences to IMGT reference sequences was used to assign V, D and J gene segments. For a sequence to be retained, a match of at least six nucleotides to both a V gene segment and a J gene segment was required. A rearrangement was called productive if the CDR3 had no stop codons and remained in frame with V and J, and every other rearrangement was called non-productive. CDR3 was defined by IMGT convention, running from the second conserved V-encoded cysteine to the conserved J-encoded phenylalanine. Sequences without an unambiguous match to a single V gene segment were excluded from the earlier analysis of about 630 of the donors. An earlier analysis of around 600 of the donors classified V segments as functional when productive rearrangements were above 56.7% and as segregating when the standard deviation between donors was above 5%. To diagnose cytomegalovirus status from the catalog of TCR beta chain sequences, a statistical classification framework was built. In a later analysis, V and J genes were assigned by comparing TCR nucleotide sequences against IMGT/GENE-DB human TR gene sequences. The TCRdist pipeline was used in a later analysis to assign CDR3 sequences and most-parsimonious VDJ recombination scenarios. In a later analysis, every TCR beta chain was defined by the combination of its CDR3 amino acid sequence and its V-gene family, and reads without a unique V-gene family were dropped. As a way to deal with suspected cross-contamination and a sequencing artifact, a later analysis dropped roughly 620 nucleotide sequences that were highly shared and had low generation probability. For each public chain, a later analysis derived a clonal expansion index from normalized ranks of inferred template counts within each repertoire. Generation probabilities in a later analysis came from a VDJ recombination model fitted to out-of-frame rearrangements, and those results were checked against IGoR. A later analysis scored TCR-TCR, TCR-HLA and TCR-CMV co-occurrence with hypergeometric tests, applying a repertoire-size bias correction to TCR pairs. A later analysis estimated false discovery rates by permuting HLA or CMV assignments 20 times. In a later analysis, co-occurring TCRs were grouped with DBSCAN, and TCRdist sequence similarity was added when clustering was performed within HLA-allele-positive subsets. Co-occurrence clustering excluded repertoires with fewer than 30,000 or more than 120,000 public chains, plus five with anomalous nucleotide sharing. TCRdb retrieved this table from immuneACCESS and kept in-frame rearrangements only. Not all clones are present; in checked studies, unresolved V genes account for under half, and no reason is known for the remainder. V and J calls and clone size come straight from that table; D and trimming were deduced from the DNA. For this sample there are over 150,000 clones; under 90% appear just once. The ten top clones hold about 4.9% of the sample.

General study outcomes and caveats: Three of the identified cytomegalovirus-associated TCR beta chains were confirmed in vitro to be specific for cytomegalovirus antigens. A further reported finding was that TCR beta sequences accurately predicted the HLA-A and HLA-B alleles for most subjects in the first cohort. The 87-base-pair reads could not distinguish some IMGT-functional V segments, including TRBV6-2 and TRBV6-3, so those segments were excluded. In a later analysis, several top co-occurrence clusters were reported to appear linked to parvovirus B19, influenza, CMV and Epstein-Barr virus. Immune exposure information for the cohort was limited to CMV serostatus. In a later genetic analysis, a missense DCLRE1C variant was associated with V-gene and J-gene trimming of TCR beta chains, and the association was replicated in an independent cohort. This cohort had only TCR beta chains sequenced, and the lack of alpha or paired-chain data limited which features could be detected. When HLA alleles, especially DR and DQ, strongly co-occurred, TCR associations were difficult to assign to individual alleles. The authors suggested that the approach could potentially be generalized to other disease states and immunological phenotypes. HLA typing was unavailable for some donors at each locus, so association tests used only the typed subset. Sequencing depth was assumed to be roughly uniform across donors in the presence/absence analyses, though that assumption may not hold. Most CMV-associated TCR beta chains appeared to be HLA-restricted in a later analysis, and the HLA associations seemed to be driven largely by CMV exposure. In the study, roughly 160 TCR beta chains were listed as associated with cytomegalovirus. Most TCR sequences were observed very rarely across donors, whereas some public TCRs were present in many individuals. Broadly in line with IMGT annotations, most TCR beta V segments showed up in productive rearrangements about 90% or about 30% of the time in an earlier analysis of about 500 of the donors. A later analysis associated about 17,000 TCR beta sequences with specific HLA alleles at a false discovery rate of 0.05. Correlated functional status among segregating V segments might be attributable to linkage disequilibrium, but an unknown experimental factor could not be ruled out. The earlier analysis of some 540 of the donors excluded some 15 rarely observed V segments, including chromosome 9 orphons, because counts were too low. A cluster of highly shared sequence variants was judged likely to represent a technical artifact of the sequencing pipeline. The classifier was reported to diagnose cytomegalovirus status with high specificity and sensitivity in both the original and validation cohorts. According to a later analysis, TCR association rates differed among HLA loci, with DRB1 alleles showing the most associated TCRs and HLA-C alleles showing the fewest. In a later analysis, HLA-associated TCR beta chains showed more clonal expansion and lower generation probabilities than non-associated chains that were equally common. A later genetic analysis reported fewer N-insertions in productive TCRs among donors in an Asian-associated ancestry cluster than the roughly 700-donor mean.

CDR1 MNHEY and CDR2 SVGAGI are derived from the germline V gene. V is cut by 1 base and J by 4 bases, and the space between the germline ends is 5 bases. Inclusive of the bounding cysteine and phenylalanine, the CDR3 is 13 residues long. Only the CDR3 DNA is retained, 39 bases long and in frame from the first base. The cohort was made up of approximately 700 healthy bone marrow donors. All cohort members were sampled while nominally healthy, although unrecorded immune exposures were likely present. The donor was CMV seronegative and belonged to the group of around 400 seronegative cohort members. A peripheral blood sample was provided by each donor, and peripheral blood mononuclear cells were used for TCR beta sequencing. Genomic DNA extraction from the blood cell samples was performed with the Qiagen DNeasy Blood Extraction Kit.

The chain employs TRBV6-5 and TRBJ1-3; the D gene remains uncertain. This clonotype was obtained from a man in his late teens or twenties in good health and CMV-seronegative. Sequencing was carried out using PBMCs. Here is the DNA: TGTGCCAGCAGTTACTTCCCGGGAAACACCATATATTTT. The encoded protein is CASSYFPGNTIYF.